This TCR beta chain came from a study of blood T cell repertoires in COVID-19. Study as a whole: Acute-phase and convalescent COVID-19 samples originated in the United States, Italy and Spain. Nucleic acid was either cDNA or gDNA, and it came from T cells, B-cell-depleted T cells, or PBMCs.

Patients at the Seattle site were enrolled during active infection and followed longitudinally. How the authors handled the data: Amplification of reference gene primers provided the estimated nucleated cell counts. Method: immunoSEQ multiplex PCR; TCRdb's copy keeps in-frame clones and lacks some. V and J calls and clone size come straight from that table; D and trimming were deduced from the DNA. Among some 290,000 clones, 85% to 90% were seen once, and the ten largest hold approximately 12%. The TCR originated in a woman aged 25 to 45 with COVID-19, enrolled during active disease. The sequenced sample consisted of peripheral blood.

The CDR3: CASDFRDYLRPLDRPYEQYF. CDR3 sequence (DNA): TGTGCCAGTGATTTTAGGGATTATTTAAGACCTTTAGACAGGCCCTACGAGCAGTACTTC. The genes are TRBV11-3 and TRBJ2-7; a weak D match, TRBD1 (6 bases). The V and J ends lost 9 bases and 2 bases respectively, with 35 bases between them. The germline V gene has CDR1 SGHNT and CDR2 YENEEA. This CDR3 region has 20 residues.